The 29 T cell receptor beta chains presented below share a single source sample, sequenced in a study of T cell repertoires in ileal Crohn's disease. Here immunoSEQ multiplex PCR was the method, and the copy in TCRdb shows in-frame clones only, minus some. The table shows 30,000 or so clones, with 80% to 85% occurring only once. Sequencing was done on a sample of ileal tissue. Every receptor here comes from an adult with Crohn's disease.

J is TRBJ2-7 and V is TRBV6-5; 7 bases align to TRBD1. The CDR3 covers 13 residues. V gave up 6 bases and J gave up 0 bases; unmatched junction bases: 2. Per the germline V gene, CDR1 is MNHEY and CDR2 is SVGAGI. The CDR3 region has the DNA TGTGCCAGCAGGCGACAGGGCTCCTACGAGCAGTACTTC. Its protein product is CASRRQGSYEQYF.

The CDR3 loop reads CASSLSGRTYEKLFF. CDR3 DNA: TGTGCCAGCAGCTTAAGCGGCAGGACTTATGAAAAACTGTTTTTT. The rearrangement joins TRBV7-8 to TRBJ1-4, with unresolved D. Germline V gene lookup returns CDR1 SGHVS and CDR2 FQNEAQ. Trimming removed 2 bases at V and 6 bases at J, with 13 bases between. The CDR3 is 15 residues long.

The chain uses TRBV10-3 and TRBJ1-1, with unresolved D. CDR1 ENHRY and CDR2 SYGVKD come from the germline V gene. V lost 6 bases and J 1 base, leaving 9 bases between the germline ends. This CDR3 comprises 13 residues. CDR3 in DNA: TGTGCCATCAGGGAACAGAGGAACACTGAAGCTTTCTTT. Translation: CAIREQRNTEAFF.

The chain links TRBV5-1 to TRBJ2-1; 16 bases are shared with TRBD2. From germline, CDR1 is SGHRS and CDR2 YFSETQ. There are 16 residues in the CDR3. V lost 4 bases, J lost 9 bases, and 7 bases stayed unmatched. CDR3 DNA sequence: TGCGCCAGCAGCACAGGGACTAGCGGGGGGGCAGGTGAGCAGTTCTTC. Its protein product is CASSTGTSGGAGEQFF. Looking up the rest from reference TRBV5-1 and TRBJ2-1 gives the full variable domain: KAGVTQTPRYLIKTRGQQVTLSCSPISGHRSVSWYQQTPGQGLQFLFEYFSETQRNKGNFPGRFSGRQFSNSRSEMNVSTLELGDSALYLCASSTGTSGGAGEQFFGPGTRLTVL.

This chain uses TRBV9 with TRBJ1-6, with TRBD1 matching 7 bases. This CDR3 spans 15 amino acids. J gave up 7 bases and V 4 bases, and 8 bases lay outside the gene matches. Germline-derived CDR1 and CDR2 are SGDLS and YYNGEE. The CDR3: CASSRGQVTNSPLHF. The CDR3 bases are TGTGCCAGCAGCCGAGGACAGGTTACGAATTCACCCCTCCACTTT.

The table lists this clone with a few counts. The chain couples TRBV4-3 to TRBJ2-7; D ambiguous. Germline CDR1 reads LGHNA; CDR2 reads YSLEER. The V end lost 0 bases, the J end lost 2 bases, and 11 bases lay between the germline ends. The length of the CDR3 is 15 residues. Here the CDR3 DNA reads TGCGCCAGCAGCCAAGAGTTTAACTTGGCCTACGAGCAGTACTTC. As protein: CASSQEFNLAYEQYF.

The chain links TRBV6-5 to TRBJ2-7; 10 positions agree with TRBD1. In germline, CDR1 is MNHEY, CDR2 SVGAGI. The CDR3 totals 14 residues. V lost 4 bases and J lost 5; bases outside the gene matches: 5. The DNA for the CDR3 is TGTGCCAGCAGTTCCAGGGACAGGGGCGACGAGCAGTACTTC. Protein product: CASSSRDRGDEQYF.

The chain combines TRBV9 with TRBJ2-5, with 10 bases matching TRBD2. The CDR3 length is 15 residues. Germline V CDR1 and CDR2: SGDLS, YYNGEE. Unmatched junction bases numbered 6, after V lost 6 bases and J lost 1 base. CDR3 nucleotide sequence: TGTGCCAGCACCCAGCGGGGGGGACTCCAAGAGACCCAGTACTTC. Amino acid sequence: CASTQRGGLQETQYF.

The chain uses TRBV29-1 and TRBJ2-2; 12 bases agree with TRBD2. CDR1 is SQVTM, CDR2 ANQGSEA, per germline. The J segment lost 4 bases and the V segment lost 4 bases, leaving 7 bases of the junction unmatched. CDR3 length: 16 amino acids. The CDR3 nucleotides read TGCAGCGTTGTGACTAGCGGGGGTTCGGGCACCGGGGAGCTGTTTTTT. Its translation is CSVVTSGGSGTGELFF.

The V call is TRBV6-6, the J call TRBJ2-7; 10 positions agree with TRBD1. After removal of 8 bases from V and 2 bases from J, the junction contained 12 bases not matched to a gene. The germline gives CDR1 MNHNY, CDR2 SVGAGI (reference sequence). This CDR3 spans 16 amino acids. CDR3 coding DNA: TGTGCCAGCCGCCGGGACAGGGGTACCCTTACCTACGAGCAGTACTTC. It is translated as CASRRDRGTLTYEQYF.

The rearrangement uses TRBV5-1 and TRBJ2-3; 7 positions match TRBD1. Germline V gene sequence: CDR1 SGHRS, CDR2 YFSETQ. This CDR3 is 16 amino acids long. V shed 0 bases, J shed 2 bases, and the junction held 6 bases outside the gene matches. The CDR3 here is CASSLDRGHATDTQYF. The CDR3 region has the DNA TGCGCCAGCAGCTTGGACAGGGGCCATGCCACAGATACGCAGTATTTT.

This sequence joins TRBV19 and TRBJ2-7; TRBD1 might be the D (6 bases). Germline V CDR1 and CDR2: LNHDA, SQIVND (reference sequence). The CDR3 is made up of 15 amino acids. V was pared by 1 base and J by 2 bases, with 12 bases between. CDR3 residues: CASSIVGDKTYEQYF. DNA of the CDR3: TGTGCCAGTAGTATAGTAGGGGACAAAACCTACGAGCAGTACTTC.

This chain joins TRBV6-1 and TRBJ1-5, with no clear D. V lost 6 bases and J 1 base, leaving 7 bases between the germline ends. The germline V gene has CDR1 MNHNS and CDR2 SASEGT. The CDR3 totals 13 residues. The CDR3 reads CASRQASNQPQHF. The CDR3 coding sequence is TGTGCCAGCAGGCAAGCAAGCAATCAGCCCCAGCATTTT.

This clone was counted a single time. The rearrangement links TRBV6-6 to TRBJ1-1; D call uncertain. This CDR3 contains 15 residues. CDR1 is MNHNY, CDR2 SVGAGI, per germline (reference sequence). V was trimmed by 2 bases and J by 2 bases, leaving 12 bases between them. The CDR3 DNA sequence: TGTGCCAGCAGTTACGTGGTTGCGGGAAACACTGAAGCTTTCTTT. It specifies CASSYVVAGNTEAFF.

The J gene is TRBJ2-1, the V gene TRBV4-1; 7 positions agree with TRBD2. Trimming took 3 bases from V and 4 from J; bases not matched to a gene: 15. Germline lookup yields CDR1 MGHRA and CDR2 YSYEKL. The length of the CDR3 is 18 residues. CDR3 nucleotides: TGCGCCAGCAGCCACCCCCGGGGCCCCGAGCGGGGATACAATGAGCAGTTCTTC. Its protein product is CASSHPRGPERGYNEQFF.

The chain combines TRBV23-1 with TRBJ1-2; 10 bases match TRBD1. TRBV23-1 is sorted into the ORF group, with uncertain function. The length of the CDR3 is 13 residues. Losses at the gene ends were 7 bases for V and 5 bases for J; bases not matched to a gene: 4. The CDR3 DNA reads as TGCGCCAGCAACCGGGACAGGGGTTATGGCTACACCTTC. Its translation: CASNRDRGYGYTF.

The rearrangement joins TRBV6-5 to TRBJ1-1; unclear D gene. V was shortened by 0 bases and J by 4 bases, with 6 bases between the two germline ends. Germline V gene sequence: CDR1 MNHEY, CDR2 SVGAGI. This CDR3 is built from 13 residues. CDR3 region: CASSYSRGTEAFF. The CDR3 DNA reads as TGTGCCAGCAGTTACTCTCGGGGCACTGAAGCTTTCTTT.

In DNA, the CDR3 is TGTGCCAGCAGCAAACAAGTTGGGGGACAGGAAGGGAACTCCTATAATTCACCCCTCCACTTT. Translation gives CASSKQVGGQEGNSYNSPLHF. The V call is TRBV21-1, the J call TRBJ1-6; the DNA was not used to check the table's D call, TRBD1. TRBV21-1 is described as a pseudogene. The CDR3 is 21 amino acids.

The genes are TRBV6-5 and TRBJ1-1; TRBD1 matches 7 bases. Looked up from germline, CDR1 is MNHEY and CDR2 is SVGAGI. The CDR3 runs 13 residues. With V trimmed by 6 bases and J by 10 bases, 11 bases remained unmatched. The chain's CDR3 is CASRSRGLGVAFF. In nucleotides, the CDR3 is TGTGCCAGCAGATCCAGGGGGTTGGGTGTAGCTTTCTTT.

The chain has TRBV19 and TRBJ1-1, with TRBD1 as a possible D gene (6 bases). The CDR3 spans 13 residues. V lost 5 bases and J lost 6, with 13 bases in between. The germline V gene has CDR1 LNHDA and CDR2 SQIVND (reference sequence). The CDR3 sequence is CASSPQGIAEAFF. CDR3 DNA sequence: TGTGCCAGTAGTCCACAGGGTATAGCTGAAGCTTTCTTT. Combining the CDR3 with reference TRBV19 and TRBJ1-1 gives the whole variable domain DGGITQSPKYLFRKEGQNVTLSCEQNLNHDAMYWYRQDPGQGLRLIYYSQIVNDFQKGDIAEGYSVSREKKESFPLTVTSAQKNPTAFYLCASSPQGIAEAFFGQGTRLTVV.

This chain joins TRBV18 and TRBJ1-3; D is perhaps TRBD1 (5 bases). The ends were cut back, 2 bases at V and 9 bases at J, with 8 bases in the middle. Germline V gene lookup returns CDR1 KGHSH and CDR2 LQKENI. The CDR3 contains 12 residues. CDR3 amino acids: CASSPSGGTIYF. The CDR3 nucleotides read TGTGCCAGCTCACCATCCGGGGGCACCATATATTTT.

The chain joins TRBV10-3 to TRBJ2-3, with 8 bases matching TRBD2. Losses at the gene ends were 4 bases for V and 6 bases for J; bases not matched to a gene: 12. There are 16 residues in the CDR3. Germline V gene lookup returns CDR1 ENHRY and CDR2 SYGVKD. The CDR3 region is CAISASSPGGPDTQYF. The CDR3 nucleotides read TGTGCCATCAGTGCTTCTAGCCCGGGGGGGCCTGATACGCAGTATTTT.

The genes are TRBV27 and TRBJ2-7, with a weak D call TRBD1 (6 bases). The CDR3 consists of 14 residues. From germline, CDR1 is MNHEY and CDR2 SMNVEV (reference sequence). Deletions cut 6 bases from V and 0 bases from J, with 12 bases between. The CDR3 reads CASRLKGVSYEQYF. CDR3 bases: TGTGCCAGCAGACTAAAGGGGGTCTCCTACGAGCAGTACTTC.

This chain links TRBV6-6 with TRBJ1-2, with 7 bases identical to TRBD1. After removal of 9 bases from V and 4 bases from J, the junction contained 14 bases not matched to a gene. The CDR3 is made up of 15 amino acids. Germline V gives CDR1 MNHNY, CDR2 SVGAGI (reference sequence). CDR3 sequence: CASLYTGQAFYGYTF. The CDR3 DNA follows: TGTGCCAGTCTTTACACAGGACAGGCCTTCTATGGCTACACCTTC.

The chain combines TRBV7-2 with TRBJ2-3, with 11 bases matching TRBD2. With V trimmed by 1 base and J by 4 bases, 7 bases remained unmatched. Germline values: CDR1 SGHTA, CDR2 FQGNSA. The CDR3 covers 17 residues. In DNA, the CDR3 is TGTGCCAGCAGCTTAGGTCTAGCGGGGGGATGGGCAGATACGCAGTATTTT. It yields the protein CASSLGLAGGWADTQYF.

The rearrangement uses TRBV6-1 and TRBJ2-7, with 10 bases that match TRBD1. The V gene end was trimmed by 4 bases and the J gene end by 6 bases; junction bases not matched to a gene: 6. The germline gives CDR1 MNHNS, CDR2 SASEGT. The CDR3 extends over 14 amino acids. Here the CDR3 reads CASSVTGGLGEQYF. CDR3 in DNA: TGTGCCAGCAGTGTGACAGGGGGCCTAGGCGAGCAGTACTTC.

J is TRBJ1-1 and V is TRBV5-1; 8 bases agree with TRBD1. The J segment lost 5 bases and the V segment lost 5 bases, leaving 8 bases of the junction unmatched. Germline V gene data show CDR1 as SGHRS and CDR2 as YFSETQ. The CDR3 has 14 residues. The CDR3 nucleotides are TGCGCCAGCAGACTAGACAGGGGAGGTACTGAAGCTTTCTTT. Residues: CASRLDRGGTEAFF.

Here the CDR3 DNA reads TGTGCCAGCAGTTCCCCAGGGAATGGCGAGCAGTACTTC. Encoded protein: CASSSPGNGEQYF. The rearrangement uses TRBV6-5 and TRBJ2-7; perhaps TRBD1 as D (5 bases). The CDR3 loop spans 13 amino acids. V gave up 4 bases and J gave up 6 bases, with 13 bases separating them. CDR1 MNHEY and CDR2 SVGAGI come from the germline V gene.

The CDR3 region has the DNA TGTGCCAGCAGCCAAGTGGGGGCAGGGGAAGAGACCCAGTACTTC. Protein sequence: CASSQVGAGEETQYF. The J gene is TRBJ2-5, the V gene TRBV4-2; perhaps TRBD1 as D (6 bases). V lost 1 base to trimming and J lost 3 bases, with 12 bases between them. CDR3 length: 15 amino acids. Germline loops: CDR1 LGHNA, CDR2 YNFKEQ.